The present T cell receptor beta chain was sequenced within a study of blood T cell repertoires in COVID-19. Repertoires were generated with immunoSEQ multiplex PCR, while TCRdb's copy carries only in-frame clones and drops some. This sample has almost 400,000 clones, with around 92% found just once. Sample: PBMCs or T cells enriched from blood (not recorded which). The sequence came from a young woman who had recovered from COVID-19.

CDR3: CASSYLGDYGYTF. CDR3 nucleotides: TGTGCCAGCAGTTACCTGGGAGACTATGGCTACACCTTC. The chain couples TRBV6-2 or TRBV6-3 to TRBJ1-2; D uncertain. V shed 2 bases and J shed 3 bases, with 7 bases lying between them. CDR3 length equals 13 residues. Germline V gene lookup returns CDR1 MNHEY and CDR2 SVGEGT.